The T cell receptor beta chain under discussion was sequenced for a study of regulatory T cells in long-lasting Graves disease. Time point given: newly diagnosed GD, antithyroid drugs for less than 3 months. Following extraction of RNA from PBMCs, that RNA was used to make the TCR library. In its sample, this clonotype was seen a few times. To make TCR beta libraries, researchers used iRepertoire HTBI primers and Arm-PCR of CDR3 regions. One entry per CDR3 protein, called by TCRdb with MiXCR from the multiplex PCR reads. This table has more than 350,000 distinct CDR3 sequences, about 15% appearing once. The CDR3 is 17 residues long. V was shortened by 4 bases and J by 4 bases, with 22 bases between the two germline ends. The sample was also reused in another study, on T cells in Graves' hyperthyroidism and ophthalmopathy.

This material consisted of peripheral blood mononuclear cells (PBMCs), taken at new diagnosis, from a patient treated with antithyroid drugs. The chain carries TRBV12-3 or TRBV12-4 and TRBJ1-1, with a possible D match to TRBD1 (6 bases). This sequence was found in a woman in her thirties with Graves disease. For the CDR3, the DNA is TGTGCCAGCAGTTCGGTAACCGGGGGGGGGCTCAGCACTGAAGCTTTCTTT. This codes for CASSSVTGGGLSTEAFF.